This TCR beta chain emerged from a study of blood T cell repertoires in COVID-19. The assay was immunoSEQ multiplex PCR, and TCRdb's table has in-frame clones only and misses some. The sample lists roughly 79,000 clones, approximately 84% occurring once. The CDR3 sequence is 13 residues long. The V and J ends lost 0 bases and 4 bases respectively, with 5 bases between them. Per the germline V gene, CDR1 is KGHDR and CDR2 is SFDVKD. This chain connects TRBV24-1 to TRBJ2-5; no firm D call. Sequencing input: peripheral blood. The TCR comes from a man aged 55 to 70 with active or convalescent COVID-19. The CDR3 protein is CATSDLEVETQYF. CDR3 coding DNA: TGTGCCACCAGTGATTTGGAGGTAGAGACCCAGTACTTC.